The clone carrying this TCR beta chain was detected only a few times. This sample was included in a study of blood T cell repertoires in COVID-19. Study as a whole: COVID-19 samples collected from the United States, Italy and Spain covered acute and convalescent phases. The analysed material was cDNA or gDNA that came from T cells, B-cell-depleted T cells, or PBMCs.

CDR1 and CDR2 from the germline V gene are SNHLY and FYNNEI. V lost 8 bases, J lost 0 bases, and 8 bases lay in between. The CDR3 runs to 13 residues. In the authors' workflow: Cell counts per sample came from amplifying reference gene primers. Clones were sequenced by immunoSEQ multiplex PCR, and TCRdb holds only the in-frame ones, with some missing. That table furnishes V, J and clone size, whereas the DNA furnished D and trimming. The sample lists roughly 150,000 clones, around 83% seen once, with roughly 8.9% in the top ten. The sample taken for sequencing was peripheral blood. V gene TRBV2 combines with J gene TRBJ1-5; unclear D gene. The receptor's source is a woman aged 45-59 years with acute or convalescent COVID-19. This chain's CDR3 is CASDWSSNQPQHF. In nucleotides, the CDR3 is TGTGCCAGCGACTGGAGTAGCAATCAGCCCCAGCATTTT.